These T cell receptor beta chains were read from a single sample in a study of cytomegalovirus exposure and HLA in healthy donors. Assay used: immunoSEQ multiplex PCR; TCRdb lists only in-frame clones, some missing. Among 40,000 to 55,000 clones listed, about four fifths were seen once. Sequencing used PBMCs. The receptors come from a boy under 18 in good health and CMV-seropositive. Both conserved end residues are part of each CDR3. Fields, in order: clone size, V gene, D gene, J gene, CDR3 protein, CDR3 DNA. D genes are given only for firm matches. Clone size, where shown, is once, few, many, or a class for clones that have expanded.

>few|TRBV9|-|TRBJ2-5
CASSVALHQETQYF
TGTGCCAGCAGCGTAGCGCTACACCAAGAGACCCAGTACTTC
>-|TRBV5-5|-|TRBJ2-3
CASNTPMSTDTQYF
TGTGCCAGCAACACCCCCATGAGCACAGATACGCAGTATTTT
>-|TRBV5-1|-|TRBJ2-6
CASSLVSGANVLTF
TGCGCCAGCAGCTTGGTCTCGGGGGCCAACGTCCTGACTTTC
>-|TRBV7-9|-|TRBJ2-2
CASGGTENTGELFF
TGTGCCAGCGGAGGGACCGAGAACACCGGGGAGCTGTTTTTT
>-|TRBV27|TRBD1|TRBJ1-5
CASSSRPGTGDYHQPQHF
TGTGCCAGCAGTTCAAGACCCGGGACAGGGGATTACCATCAGCCCCAGCATTTT
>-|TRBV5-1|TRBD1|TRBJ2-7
CASRQGQGFLGRYF
TGCGCCAGCAGACAGGGACAGGGGTTCTTAGGGCGTTATTTC
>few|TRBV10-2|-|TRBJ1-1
CASSDSVLEAFF
TGCGCCAGCAGTGACAGCGTCCTTGAAGCTTTCTTT
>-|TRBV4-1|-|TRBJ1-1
CASSQDGTEAFF
TGCGCCAGCAGCCAAGATGGGACAGAAGCTTTCTTT
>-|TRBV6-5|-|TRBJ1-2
CASSSQGWAYGYTF
TGTGCCAGCAGTTCACAGGGATGGGCCTATGGCTACACCTTC
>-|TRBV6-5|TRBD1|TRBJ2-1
CASKPRGNEQFF
TGTGCCAGCAAACCCAGGGGGAATGAGCAGTTCTTC
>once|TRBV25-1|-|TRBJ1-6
CASSELGLSSPLHF
TGTGCCAGCAGTGAATTAGGACTTAGTTCACCCCTCCACTTT
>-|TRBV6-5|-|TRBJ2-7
CASSDTPHEQYF
TGTGCCAGCAGTGACACCCCACACGAGCAGTACTTC
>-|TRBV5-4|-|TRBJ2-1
CASSFKGGPYNEQFF
TGTGCCAGCAGCTTCAAAGGGGGACCTTACAATGAGCAGTTCTTC
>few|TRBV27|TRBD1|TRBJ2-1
CASSFYSDRGTDEQFF
TGTGCCAGCAGTTTCTATTCGGACAGGGGGACCGATGAGCAGTTCTTC
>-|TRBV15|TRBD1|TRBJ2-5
CATRPRTGFQETQYF
TGTGCCACCAGACCTAGGACAGGTTTTCAAGAGACCCAGTACTTC
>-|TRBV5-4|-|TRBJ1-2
CASSPQGYGYTF
TGTGCCAGCAGCCCCCAGGGGTATGGCTACACCTTC
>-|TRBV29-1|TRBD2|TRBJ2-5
CSVPGGGQETQYF
TGCAGCGTTCCCGGGGGGGGCCAAGAGACCCAGTACTTC
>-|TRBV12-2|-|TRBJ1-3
CASRLGTGKLSGNTIYF
TGTGCAAGTCGCTTAGGGACAGGGAAACTCTCTGGAAACACCATATATTTT
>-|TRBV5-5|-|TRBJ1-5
CASSQYKEGQPQHF
TGTGCCAGCAGCCAATACAAGGAGGGTCAGCCCCAGCATTTT
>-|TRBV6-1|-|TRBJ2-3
CASRFGTLSTDTQYF
TGTGCCAGCAGGTTCGGGACACTTAGCACAGATACGCAGTATTTT
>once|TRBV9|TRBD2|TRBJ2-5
CASSRLAGGQETQYF
TGTGCCAGCAGCCGGCTAGCGGGGGGCCAAGAGACCCAGTACTTC
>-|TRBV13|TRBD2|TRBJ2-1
CASSLERGYNEQFF
TGTGCCAGCAGCTTAGAGCGGGGGTACAATGAGCAGTTCTTC
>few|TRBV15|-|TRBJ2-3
CATSRDRDFSTDTQYF
TGTGCCACCAGCAGGGACCGGGACTTTAGCACAGATACGCAGTATTTT